The clone carrying this T cell receptor beta chain was detected a few times. There are 14 residues in the CDR3. Looked up from germline, CDR1 is LGHNA and CDR2 is YSLEER. Trimming shortened V by 0 bases and J by 4 bases, and 7 bases separated the two germline ends. The record originates from a study of T cell changes during pregnancy in multiple sclerosis. Here immunoSEQ multiplex PCR was the method, and the copy in TCRdb shows in-frame clones only, minus some. This repertoire shows tens of thousands of clones, more than 90% found once; its top ten account for less than 2%. The rearrangement uses TRBV4-3 and TRBJ2-1; no clear D. The source material was peripheral blood, sampled in the second trimester of pregnancy. The source of this sequence is a female donor with multiple sclerosis, enrolled in a pregnancy study. CDR3 region: CASSQEPRYNEQFF. For the CDR3, the DNA is TGCGCCAGCAGCCAAGAGCCCAGATACAATGAGCAGTTCTTC.